The T cell receptor (beta chain) described here comes from a study of shared clonotypes between healthy human individuals. Across the whole study: Three CD4 naive, three CD4 memory, two CD8 naive and one CD8 memory plate were used per donor. Overall study results and limits: Clonotypes that were shared across several donors made up roughly 5.2% of naive CD4 clonotypes. Generation probabilities were higher for clonotypes shared across all four sorted-subset donors than for unshared ones.

Regarding this clone: Its matching antigen is unknown.

Deletions cut 5 bases from V and 9 bases from J, with 20 bases between. Germline assignment: CDR1 SEHNR and CDR2 FQNEAQ (reference sequence). The CDR3 is made up of 15 amino acids. The assay was carried out at the deep level. Sequencing was performed with immunoSEQ multiplex PCR; in TCRdb, only in-frame clones are kept and a portion is missing. The sample holds about 590,000 clones, nearly 97% seen once. CD45RO-negative CD8 cells positively selected for CCR7 made up the naive population, which excluded terminally differentiated effector memory CD45RA+ cells. The receptor comes from a woman aged 25-40 years in good health. The chain employs TRBV7-9 and TRBJ2-1; D remains unclear. Sequenced material: naive CD8+ T cells sorted from blood. In nucleotides, the CDR3 is TGTGCCAGCAGCCCCGACTCACCGAATCGTAGTGAGCAGTTCTTC. Amino acids: CASSPDSPNRSEQFF.